The 8 T cell receptor beta chains in this list originate from one sample, sequenced in a study of vaccination and CD4 T cells after COVID-19. The assay that was used to sequence DNA from cultured CD4+ T cells was the Oncomine TCR Beta short-read assay. TCRdb used MiXCR to reprocess the PCR reads, holding one entry per CDR3 protein. Among 8,500 to 9,500 distinct CDR3 sequences, around two thirds were seen once, and the ten largest hold about two fifths. Treatment indicated: roughly nine-day PBMC culture with coronavirus spike peptide pools or control peptides (ViraFEST assay). Their cognate antigens are unknown. The sequenced sample consisted of CD4+ T cells from blood, cultured in vitro. The receptors stem from a human donor who had recovered from COVID-19.

The V gene is TRBV9, the J gene TRBJ2-5, with D possibly being TRBD2 (5 bases). Germline CDR1 reads SGDLS; CDR2 reads YYNGEE. With 5 bases removed from V and 9 bases from J, the gap between germline ends came to 14 bases. The CDR3 is 12 amino acids. The CDR3, as DNA: TGTGCCAGCAGGGCCTCTTCCGGGGCCCAGTACTTC. It translates to CASRASSGAQYF.

The V gene is TRBV7-6, the J gene TRBJ2-5; 12 bases align to TRBD1. This CDR3 has 17 residues. After removal of 5 bases from V and 4 bases from J, the junction contained 11 bases not matched to a gene. Germline V lookup: CDR1 SGHVS, CDR2 FNYEAQ. Here the CDR3 reads CASSPTPGQGASETQYF. CDR3 in DNA: TGTGCCAGCAGCCCAACTCCGGGACAGGGGGCTTCAGAGACCCAGTACTTC.

The J gene is TRBJ2-7, the V gene TRBV30, with a possible D match to TRBD2 (6 bases). Germline values: CDR1 GTSNPN, CDR2 SVGIG (reference sequence). V was clipped by 4 bases and J by 6 bases, with 16 bases between them. The CDR3 consists of 13 residues. The CDR3 DNA follows: TGTGCCTGGAAGCGGCGCGGGGCTGTCGAGCAGTACTTC. It encodes CAWKRRGAVEQYF.

This clonotype appeared a few times. The chain is built from TRBV27 and TRBJ2-3, with 7 bases identical to TRBD2. The CDR3 is made up of 15 amino acids. Germline V gives CDR1 MNHEY, CDR2 SMNVEV (reference sequence). V was pared by 6 bases and J by 4 bases, with 10 bases of the junction left unmatched. The CDR3 reads CASRPGLRVADTQYF. Here the CDR3 DNA reads TGTGCCAGCAGGCCGGGACTACGAGTCGCAGATACGCAGTATTTT.

V is TRBV20-1 and J is TRBJ2-1; 10 bases align to TRBD2. Germline V gives CDR1 DFQATT, CDR2 SNEGSKA (reference sequence). CDR3 size: 15 residues. Losses at the gene ends were 3 bases for V and 2 bases for J; bases not matched to a gene: 4. CDR3 bases: TGCAGTGCTAGTCGACTAGCGGGTACCTACAATGAGCAGTTCTTC. Protein: CSASRLAGTYNEQFF.

The CDR3 protein is CASRVTGTSYEQYF. The CDR3 DNA is TGCGCCAGCCGGGTAACAGGGACCTCCTACGAGCAGTACTTC. The V call is TRBV10-2, the J call TRBJ2-7; possible D gene TRBD1, 6 bases. The V end lost 8 bases, the J end lost 0 bases, and 14 bases lay between the germline ends. The CDR3 consists of 14 residues. Per germline, CDR1 WSHSY and CDR2 SAAADI.

The rearrangement joins TRBV7-9 to TRBJ2-5, with D maybe TRBD1 (6 bases). Germline V gene lookup returns CDR1 SEHNR and CDR2 FQNEAQ (reference sequence). V lost 5 bases and J 1 base, leaving 17 bases between the germline ends. This CDR3 has 16 amino acids. CDR3 DNA: TGTGCCAGCAGCCAGGGGTCAGCCGCCAGCCAAGAGACCCAGTACTTC. It codes for CASSQGSAASQETQYF.

This chain links TRBV28 with TRBJ2-5; 8 bases match TRBD2. J was trimmed by 1 base and V by 6 bases; bases with no gene match: 4. The CDR3 is 14 residues long. Germline loops: CDR1 MDHEN, CDR2 SYDVKM. The CDR3: CASRKTSGQETQYF. The DNA of the CDR3 is TGTGCCAGCAGGAAAACTAGCGGCCAAGAGACCCAGTACTTC. Using reference TRBV28 and TRBJ2-5 for the parts outside the CDR3, the full variable domain is DVKVTQSSRYLVKRTGEKVFLECVQDMDHENMFWYRQDPGLGLRLIYFSYDVKMKEKGDIPEGYSVSREKKERFSLILESASTNQTSMYLCASRKTSGQETQYFGPGTRLLVL.